This entry lists 20 T cell receptor beta chains sequenced from one sample in a study of OX40 agonist ivuxolimab in advanced cancers. Libraries were constructed by the immunoSEQ multiplex PCR assay. This is the immuneACCESS table as TCRdb keeps it, with only in-frame sequences that have V and J called. A part of the clones is gone; compared with another copy, unresolved V genes explain less than half, and the rest is unexplained. In all, the sample holds around 67,000 clones, and 80% of those were seen once. The top ten hold 1.2% of the sample. The sample here was CD4+ or CD8+ T cells sorted from blood, taken in a trial of the OX40 agonist ivuxolimab. Every receptor here comes from an adult with an advanced solid tumor such as melanoma, head and neck, liver or kidney cancer.

The rearrangement links TRBV5-6 to TRBJ2-7, with 10 bases identical to TRBD1. The CDR3 is 14 amino acids. The germline CDR1 and CDR2 sequences are SGHDT and YYEEEE. The V and J ends lost 4 bases and 6 bases, in that order; junction bases with no gene match: 7. In DNA form, the CDR3 reads TGTGCCAGCAGCGGTGACAGGGGGCAGGGCGAGCAGTACTTC. Amino acids: CASSGDRGQGEQYF.

This clone was seen more than once but under ten times. Because the CDR3's place on the DNA is in doubt, the DNA is left out and the CDR3 is given as listed by TCRdb. This chain's CDR3 is CASSSGGNTEAFF. This chain links TRBV7-6 with TRBJ1-1. CDR1 is SGHVS and CDR2 is FNYEAQ in the germline V gene. The CDR3 contains 13 residues when both ends are counted.

This chain uses TRBV19 with TRBJ2-7; 9 bases are shared with TRBD1. The CDR3 sequence is 13 residues long. The junction had 5 bases not matched to a gene; V was cut back by 7 bases and J by 4 bases. CDR1 is LNHDA and CDR2 is SQIVND in the germline V gene (reference sequence). In DNA, the CDR3 is TGTGCCAGTATGGAGACAGGGGGGTACGAGCAGTACTTC. It is translated as CASMETGGYEQYF.

The chain employs TRBV23-1 and TRBJ1-6; D is uncertain. TRBV23-1 is marked as an open reading frame, function uncertain. With 9 bases removed from V and 7 bases from J, the gap between germline ends came to 10 bases. CDR3 length equals 12 residues. Here the CDR3 reads CARREVNSPLHF. CDR3 nucleotides: TGCGCCAGACGTGAAGTCAATTCACCCCTCCACTTT.

V usage is TRBV30 and J usage is TRBJ1-2; 9 bases line up with TRBD1. From germline, CDR1 is GTSNPN and CDR2 SVGIG (reference sequence). V was pared by 3 bases and J by 7 bases, with 15 bases of the junction left unmatched. The CDR3 covers 16 residues. This CDR3 is CAWRDRGLNLVSGYTF. CDR3 DNA sequence: TGTGCCTGGAGGGACAGGGGACTCAACCTTGTAAGTGGCTACACCTTC. Using reference TRBV30 and TRBJ1-2 for the parts outside the CDR3, the full variable domain is SQTIHQWPATLVQPVGSPLSLECTVEGTSNPNLYWYRQAAGRGLQLLFYSVGIGQISSEVPQNLSASRPQDRQFILSSKKLLLSDSGFYLCAWRDRGLNLVSGYTFGSGTRLTVV.

The J gene is TRBJ1-3, the V gene TRBV9; 7 bases map to TRBD1. The germline V gene has CDR1 SGDLS and CDR2 YYNGEE. The CDR3 extends over 13 amino acids. The junction had 4 bases not matched to a gene; V was cut back by 4 bases and J by 6 bases. CDR3 amino acids: CASSRQGENTIYF. The DNA for the CDR3 is TGTGCCAGCAGCCGACAGGGCGAAAACACCATATATTTT.

V and J are TRBV5-4 and TRBJ2-7; 9 bases are shared with TRBD2. The ends lost 0 bases at V and 5 bases at J; junction bases unmatched: 6. The CDR3 has 15 residues. CDR1 SGHNT and CDR2 YYREEE come from the germline V gene (reference sequence). In DNA, the CDR3 is TGTGCCAGCAGCTTGGCGACGGGGACTAGCCACGAGCAGTACTTC. Protein sequence: CASSLATGTSHEQYF. The full variable domain, rest sourced from reference TRBV5-4 and TRBJ2-7, is ETGVTQSPTHLIKTRGQQVTLRCSSQSGHNTVSWYQQALGQGPQFIFQYYREEENGRGNFPPRFSGLQFPNYSSELNVNALELDDSALYLCASSLATGTSHEQYFGPGTRLTVT.

This chain uses TRBV7-2 with TRBJ1-1, with D unclear. Germline V gene sequence: CDR1 SGHTA, CDR2 FQGNSA. The CDR3 length is 14 residues. Deletions cut 6 bases from V and 0 bases from J, with 11 bases between. CDR3 amino acids: CASRRTAMNTEAFF. As DNA, the CDR3 is TGTGCCAGCAGAAGGACGGCAATGAACACTGAAGCTTTCTTT.

In its sample, this clone was seen a few times. V is TRBV2 and J is TRBJ2-2, with 7 bases aligning to TRBD1. This CDR3 comprises 15 residues. Germline V gene data show CDR1 as SNHLY and CDR2 as FYNNEI. Germline trimming cut 6 bases from V and 4 bases from J; bases unmatched to any gene: 8. CDR3 residues: CASRLGTESTGELFF. Here the CDR3 DNA reads TGTGCCAGCAGGTTGGGGACAGAGAGCACCGGGGAGCTGTTTTTT.

The V and J genes are TRBV19 and TRBJ1-1, with D perhaps TRBD1 (6 bases). The CDR3 is 15 residues long. With 3 bases removed from V and 5 bases from J, the gap between germline ends came to 16 bases. The germline V gene encodes CDR1 LNHDA and CDR2 SQIVND (reference sequence). CDR3 amino acids: CASSIGGGMGTEAFF. The CDR3 nucleotides are TGTGCCAGTAGTATCGGAGGGGGGATGGGGACTGAAGCTTTCTTT.

This clone was picked up a small number of times. The chain has TRBV6-1 and TRBJ2-6, with D unclear. From germline, CDR1 is MNHNS and CDR2 SASEGT. Trimming left V 5 bases short and J 0 bases short, with 8 bases between. The CDR3 extends over 15 amino acids. The CDR3 reads CASSIDISGANVLTF. DNA for the CDR3: TGTGCCAGCAGTATTGATATCTCTGGGGCCAACGTCCTGACTTTC.

This chain joins TRBV19 and TRBJ1-5, with D unclear. CDR1 and CDR2 (germline): LNHDA, SQIVND (reference sequence). Trimming removed 8 bases at V and 1 base at J, with 12 bases between. The CDR3 runs 14 residues. CDR3 sequence: CASCRELSNQPQHF. The CDR3 DNA is TGTGCCAGTTGCCGCGAGCTGAGCAATCAGCCCCAGCATTTT.

This rearrangement joins TRBV29-1 to TRBJ1-1; D not resolved. V lost 7 bases, J lost 0 bases, and 9 bases lay in between. This CDR3 spans 12 amino acids. Germline values: CDR1 SQVTM, CDR2 ANQGSEA. The CDR3 nucleotides read TGCAGCGGACGTTACTTGAACACTGAAGCTTTCTTT. Translation: CSGRYLNTEAFF.

The chain recombines TRBV10-1 with TRBJ2-3; D not resolved. Germline V gives CDR1 WNHNN, CDR2 SYGVQD (reference sequence). CDR3 length: 13 residues. V was shortened by 3 bases and J by 2 bases, with 6 bases between the two germline ends. The CDR3 DNA sequence: TGCGCCAGCAGTGACAGATACACAGATACGCAGTATTTT. Amino acids: CASSDRYTDTQYF.

The CDR3 is CASSQDRGSLEYF. CDR3 DNA sequence: TGCGCCAGCAGCCAAGATCGAGGCAGCCTAGAGTACTTC. J is TRBJ2-4 and V is TRBV4-3; D not resolved. V lost 0 bases and J lost 14, with 14 bases in between. Germline V gives CDR1 LGHNA, CDR2 YSLEER. This CDR3 is built from 13 residues.

Remarks on this clone: One junction end disagrees with the germline gene, perhaps due to a read error. The CDR3 DNA follows: TGTGCCAGTAAGGGGGGCCCCTCCTACAATGAACAGTTCTTC. As protein: CASKGGPSYNEQFF. The genes are TRBV19 and TRBJ2-1; D may be TRBD1 or TRBD2 (6 bases each). This CDR3 comprises 14 residues. The germline CDR1 and CDR2 sequences are LNHDA and SQIVND (reference sequence).

This chain uses TRBV18 with TRBJ2-3, with D tentatively TRBD1 (5 bases). CDR1 is KGHSH, CDR2 LQKENI, per germline. Trimming removed 0 bases from V and 5 bases from J, with 12 bases in between. CDR3 length: 15 residues. The CDR3 spells CASSPPKGLQDTQYF. The CDR3 DNA reads as TGTGCCAGCTCACCACCGAAGGGGTTGCAAGATACGCAGTATTTT.

The chain carries TRBV19 and TRBJ1-5, with D unresolved. The CDR3 runs 12 residues. V was trimmed by 10 bases and J by 5 bases, leaving 12 bases between them. CDR1 LNHDA and CDR2 SQIVND come from the germline V gene (reference sequence). DNA for the CDR3: TGTGCCACCACGACTGGGTATCAGCCCCAGCATTTT. Its protein product is CATTTGYQPQHF.

The genes are TRBV6-1 and TRBJ1-3; D might be TRBD1 (6 bases). CDR3 size: 14 residues. Germline assignment: CDR1 MNHNS and CDR2 SASEGT. Trimming cost V 4 bases and J 2 bases, with 9 bases left between them. The chain's CDR3 is CASSAGGPGNTIYF. The CDR3 coding sequence is TGTGCCAGCAGTGCTGGGGGCCCTGGAAACACCATATATTTT.

The rearrangement joins TRBV2 to TRBJ2-1; no reliable D call. Germline V CDR1 and CDR2: SNHLY, FYNNEI. Trimming pared 6 bases from V and 2 bases from J, leaving 14 bases between. CDR3 size: 15 residues. The CDR3 region is CASRGSLGTYNEQFF. The CDR3 DNA follows: TGTGCCAGCAGGGGATCTCTGGGGACCTACAATGAGCAGTTCTTC.